This passage covers 30 T cell receptor beta chains from one sample sequenced in a study of T-cell memory formation after mild COVID-19. TCRdb redid the calling of the 5' RACE reads with MiXCR, one entry per CDR3 protein. The sample lists about 210,000 distinct CDR3 sequences; more than 9% were seen once. The sequenced material came from PBMCs or a T cell subset sorted from them (not recorded which). These receptors were collected from a man in his late teens or twenties who had mild COVID-19 (a few samples of this study predate the infection). Cell type and time point are not known.

This clonotype was detected ten times or more. CDR3 DNA: TGCGCCAGCAGCTTGTTTGGACAGGAGAACACTGAAGCTTTCTTT. It translates to CASSLFGQENTEAFF. This chain connects TRBV5-1 to TRBJ1-1, with 7 bases fitting TRBD1. The CDR3 contains 15 residues. V was clipped by 1 base and J by 1 base; unmatched bases: 4. Germline values: CDR1 SGHRS, CDR2 YFSETQ.

This clonotype was found many times. This chain uses TRBV5-1 with TRBJ1-1, with no clear D. The germline gives CDR1 SGHRS, CDR2 YFSETQ. The CDR3 contains 14 residues. Trimming cost V 0 bases and J 4 bases, with 10 bases left between them. The CDR3 DNA reads as TGCGCCAGCAGCTTGGACGATTGGGGCACTGAAGCTTTCTTT. As protein: CASSLDDWGTEAFF.

This clonotype has a handful of counts. J is TRBJ2-5 and V is TRBV3-1; no definite D call. Germline V lookup: CDR1 LGHDT, CDR2 YNNKEL (reference sequence). This CDR3 contains 14 residues. The V end was cut by 3 bases, the J end by 2 bases, with 10 bases between. The CDR3 region is CASSQAQGQETQYF. CDR3 sequence (DNA): TGTGCCAGCAGCCAGGCCCAAGGGCAAGAGACCCAGTACTTC.

The J gene is TRBJ1-6, the V gene TRBV10-3; D uncertain. Trimming shortened V by 2 bases and J by 9 bases, and 8 bases separated the two germline ends. The germline V gene encodes CDR1 ENHRY and CDR2 SYGVKD. This CDR3 spans 13 amino acids. Written as DNA, the CDR3 is TGTGCCATCAGTGAGGTTGTGACTTCACCCCTCCACTTT. Translated, it gives CAISEVVTSPLHF.

The chain joins TRBV29-1 to TRBJ1-4; D call uncertain. The germline gives CDR1 SQVTM, CDR2 ANQGSEA. This CDR3 is built from 14 residues. Between the trimmed V and J ends, which lost 6 bases and 8 bases, there was a span of 19 bases. CDR3 residues: CSVLGMLSQEKLFF. The CDR3 region has the DNA TGCAGCGTCTTGGGGATGTTGTCCCAAGAAAAACTGTTTTTT. The full variable domain, in which reference TRBV29-1 and TRBJ1-4 provide the parts outside the CDR3, is SAVISQKPSRDICQRGTSLTIQCQVDSQVTMMFWYRQQPGQSLTLIATANQGSEATYESGFVIDKFPISRPNLTFSTLTVSNMSPEDSSIYLCSVLGMLSQEKLFFGSGTQLSVL.

This clonotype was seen only a few times. The V gene is TRBV23-1, the J gene TRBJ1-5, with D unclear. TRBV23-1 is given ORF status, its function remaining uncertain. The CDR3 covers 14 residues. The V gene lost 2 bases and the J gene lost 1 base, with 6 bases spanning the gap. The CDR3 region is CASSQRQSNQPQHF. In DNA form, the CDR3 reads TGCGCCAGCAGTCAAAGACAAAGCAATCAGCCCCAGCATTTT.

This clonotype was seen many times. The genes are TRBV29-1 and TRBJ2-1; TRBD1 matches 7 bases. The CDR3 consists of 14 residues. V was clipped by 6 bases and J by 7 bases; unmatched bases: 12. Germline CDR1 SQVTM, CDR2 ANQGSEA. As DNA, the CDR3 is TGCAGCGTACTACAGGGGATCCTAGGGAATGAGCAGTTCTTC. Encoded protein: CSVLQGILGNEQFF.

The V gene is TRBV5-1, the J gene TRBJ2-7, with no clear D. The V end was cut by 4 bases, the J end by 2 bases, with 16 bases between. CDR1 SGHRS and CDR2 YFSETQ come from the germline V gene. The CDR3 consists of 15 residues. Here the CDR3 DNA reads TGCGCCAGCAGCCGAGAACGTTTAGTTGCCTACGAGCAGTACTTC. This codes for CASSRERLVAYEQYF.

The chain combines TRBV20-1 with TRBJ2-7; D is uncertain. Germline CDR1 and CDR2: DFQATT and SNEGSKA (reference sequence). V lost 3 bases and J lost 0, with 15 bases in between. CDR3 size: 15 residues. CDR3 amino acids: CSARGHNAYSYEQYF. DNA of the CDR3: TGCAGTGCTAGGGGCCATAACGCTTACTCCTACGAGCAGTACTTC.

This chain uses TRBV11-2 with TRBJ2-3, with a weak D call TRBD1 (5 bases). Germline loops: CDR1 SGHAT, CDR2 FQNNGV. This CDR3 is built from 14 residues. V was cut by 6 bases and J by 7 bases, with 17 bases left in between. The CDR3 DNA reads as TGTGCCAGCAGACGGCTAAGGGGCACGTATACGCAGTATTTT. As protein: CASRRLRGTYTQYF.

The table lists this clonotype with many counts. The CDR3 DNA reads TGTGCCAGCATGTGGGCGGCGGGGAACGAGCAGTACTTC. This codes for CASMWAAGNEQYF. This chain uses TRBV6-2 or TRBV6-3 with TRBJ2-7; tentative D call: TRBD2 (6 bases). Trimming took off 7 bases at V and 5 bases at J, with 15 bases between the two ends. This CDR3 region has 13 residues. The germline CDR1 and CDR2 sequences are MNHEY and SVGEGT.

The genes are TRBV7-2 and TRBJ1-6; D perhaps matches TRBD1 (5 bases). V dropped 6 bases and J dropped 10 bases, with 22 bases sitting between them. Per the germline V gene, CDR1 is SGHTA and CDR2 is FQGNSA. The CDR3 contains 16 residues. CDR3 loop: CASRGMGGAFFSPLHF. The CDR3 coding sequence is TGTGCCAGCAGAGGAATGGGAGGGGCTTTTTTCTCACCCCTCCACTTT.

This clonotype was recorded many times. The chain links TRBV5-1 to TRBJ1-1; 9 bases agree with TRBD1. The germline CDR1 and CDR2 sequences are SGHRS and YFSETQ. The CDR3 consists of 13 residues. V dropped 9 bases and J dropped 3; count of bases not matched to a gene: 6. CDR3 nucleotides: TGCGCCACCTCACAGGGGGCGGACACTGAAGCTTTCTTT. It yields the protein CATSQGADTEAFF.

This chain connects TRBV5-5 to TRBJ2-3; the D gene could be TRBD1 or TRBD2 (5 bases each). V was clipped by 6 bases and J by 0 bases, with 11 bases between them. The CDR3 covers 14 residues. Looked up from germline, CDR1 is SGHKS and CDR2 is YYEKEE (reference sequence). CDR3 in amino acids: CASILGPSTDTQYF. The CDR3 coding sequence is TGTGCCAGCATCCTGGGACCTAGCACAGATACGCAGTATTTT.

This clonotype was found many times. The J gene is TRBJ2-3, the V gene TRBV29-1, with D possibly being TRBD1 or TRBD2 (5 bases each). The CDR3 length is 12 residues. Deletions cut 3 bases from V and 6 bases from J, with 10 bases between. Germline values: CDR1 SQVTM, CDR2 ANQGSEA. The CDR3 DNA is TGCAGCGTTGAGTTAGGGGACGATACGCAGTATTTT. Residues: CSVELGDDTQYF.

This clonotype has only a few counts. This chain connects TRBV15 to TRBJ2-1, with D possibly being TRBD1 (6 bases). Trimming pared 1 base from V and 6 bases from J, leaving 13 bases between. The CDR3 has 15 residues. CDR1 and CDR2 from the germline V gene are LNHNV and YYDKDF (reference sequence). The CDR3 spells CATSRGDRLSNEQFF. For the CDR3, the DNA is TGTGCCACCAGCAGAGGAGACAGGTTATCCAATGAGCAGTTCTTC.

The table lists this clonotype with many counts. The J gene is TRBJ2-7, the V gene TRBV5-1; D is possibly TRBD1 or TRBD2 (7 bases each). Between the trimmed V and J ends, which lost 4 bases and 3 bases, there was a span of 14 bases. CDR3 length: 14 residues. CDR1 is SGHRS and CDR2 is YFSETQ in the germline V gene. CDR3 in amino acids: CASSVQGGHYEQYV. For the CDR3, the DNA is TGCGCCAGCAGCGTTCAGGGGGGGCACTACGAGCAGTACGTC.

This chain connects TRBV27 to TRBJ2-7, with a weak D call TRBD1 (5 bases). V shed 4 bases and J shed 2 bases, with 15 bases lying between them. From germline, CDR1 is MNHEY and CDR2 SMNVEV (reference sequence). The CDR3 runs 15 residues. In nucleotides, the CDR3 is TGTGCCAGCAGTTCCAAGGGGTTTCCTACCTACGAGCAGTACTTC. Translation gives CASSSKGFPTYEQYF.

This sequence joins TRBV20-1 and TRBJ2-5; D gene uncertain. Germline V gives CDR1 DFQATT, CDR2 SNEGSKA (reference sequence). V lost 1 base and J 4 bases, leaving 7 bases between the germline ends. The CDR3 has 12 amino acids. DNA for the CDR3: TGCAGTGCTAGAGGGACGCTAGAGACCCAGTACTTC. Its translation: CSARGTLETQYF.

V usage is TRBV7-3 and J usage is TRBJ1-5; 7 bases are a match to TRBD1. V lost 5 bases and J lost 5; bases outside the gene matches: 15. The germline gives CDR1 SGHTA, CDR2 FQGTGA. This CDR3 is built from 17 residues. The CDR3 loop is CASSANRGPDSHQPQHF. The CDR3 DNA follows: TGTGCCAGCAGCGCCAACAGGGGACCAGATTCTCATCAGCCCCAGCATTTT.

There are a few counts of this clonotype. The CDR3 bases are TGCGCCAGCAGCTTGATGGTGGGCTCCTACAATGAGCAGTTCTTC. Translated, it gives CASSLMVGSYNEQFF. This chain uses TRBV5-1 with TRBJ2-1; D unresolved. The germline CDR1 and CDR2 sequences are SGHRS and YFSETQ. CDR3 length: 15 amino acids. The ends were cut back, 1 base at V and 0 bases at J, with 8 bases in the middle.

This clonotype was observed a handful of times. In DNA, the CDR3 is TGCGCCAGCAGCTTAACCGGGACTAGCGAGCAGTACGTC. Its translation is CASSLTGTSEQYV. This chain uses TRBV5-1 with TRBJ2-7, with 8 positions matching TRBD2. The germline V gene encodes CDR1 SGHRS and CDR2 YFSETQ. CDR3 length: 13 residues. J lost 6 bases, V lost 2 bases, and 4 bases had no gene match.

This clonotype was counted ten times or more. This chain links TRBV7-9 with TRBJ2-3, with 7 positions matching TRBD1. The ends lost 5 bases at V and 0 bases at J; junction bases unmatched: 5. This CDR3 comprises 15 residues. The germline V gene encodes CDR1 SEHNR and CDR2 FQNEAQ (reference sequence). The CDR3 sequence: CASSPGTESTDTQYF. CDR3 DNA sequence: TGTGCCAGCAGCCCCGGGACAGAGAGCACAGATACGCAGTATTTT.

The CDR3 here is CSASTGLTTGELFF. CDR3 bases: TGCAGTGCTAGTACCGGACTAACAACCGGGGAGCTGTTTTTT. The chain employs TRBV20-1 and TRBJ2-2; D perhaps matches TRBD2 (6 bases). The CDR3 spans 14 residues. V was clipped by 3 bases and J by 5 bases, with 13 bases between them. Germline-derived CDR1 and CDR2 are DFQATT and SNEGSKA (reference sequence).

This sequence joins TRBV3-1 and TRBJ1-4; no clear D gene. V was cut by 1 base and J by 8 bases, with 5 bases left in between. Germline CDR1 and CDR2: LGHDT and YNNKEL (reference sequence). CDR3 length: 12 residues. The CDR3 coding sequence is TGTGCCAGCAGCCAAGGGCCCGAAAAACTGTTTTTT. Translation gives CASSQGPEKLFF.

This chain connects TRBV7-9 to TRBJ2-1; D may be TRBD2 (6 bases). The V gene's germline CDR1 is SEHNR and CDR2 FQNEAQ (reference sequence). The V end was cut by 4 bases, the J end by 3 bases, with 10 bases between. The length of the CDR3 is 14 residues. The CDR3 DNA is TGTGCCAGCAGCTGGGTAGCGGTCTACAATGAGCAGTTCTTC. Translating gives CASSWVAVYNEQFF.

This clonotype occurred a few times. This chain joins TRBV5-6 and TRBJ2-5; tentatively, D is TRBD1 (7 bases). Per germline, CDR1 SGHDT and CDR2 YYEEEE. The CDR3 sequence is 14 residues long. V was pared by 1 base and J by 7 bases, with 14 bases between. CDR3 sequence: CASSLLSGGTTQYF. CDR3 in DNA: TGTGCCAGCAGCTTGTTGTCAGGGGGGACGACCCAGTACTTC. Looking up the rest from reference TRBV5-6 and TRBJ2-5 gives the full variable domain: DAGVTQSPTHLIKTRGQQVTLRCSPKSGHDTVSWYQQALGQGPQFIFQYYEEEERQRGNFPDRFSGHQFPNYSSELNVNALLLGDSALYLCASSLLSGGTTQYFGPGTRLLVL.

V gene TRBV7-3 combines with J gene TRBJ2-3; no reliable D call. Germline V gives CDR1 SGHTA, CDR2 FQGTGA. The ends were cut back, 4 bases at V and 4 bases at J, with 9 bases in the middle. The CDR3 loop spans 13 amino acids. CDR3 coding DNA: TGTGCCAGCAGCTCTTTTAGATCAGATACGCAGTATTTT. It yields the protein CASSSFRSDTQYF.

Ten or more counts support this clonotype. This chain uses TRBV20-1 with TRBJ1-6, with D hard to call. The CDR3 spans 13 residues. V lost 4 bases and J lost 7, with 11 bases in between. Germline V lookup: CDR1 DFQATT, CDR2 SNEGSKA (reference sequence). CDR3 in DNA: TGCAGTGCTAACTTCGGGCCCAATTCACCCCTCCACTTT. This codes for CSANFGPNSPLHF.

The V gene is TRBV28, the J gene TRBJ2-1; D may match TRBD1 or TRBD2 (6 bases each). The V gene lost 7 bases and the J gene lost 4 bases, with 17 bases spanning the gap. Germline V CDR1 and CDR2: MDHEN, SYDVKM. The CDR3 has 15 residues. CDR3 sequence (DNA): TGTGCCAGCATCTTCGGGGGCGGCCAGTACAATGAGCAGTTCTTC. Its translation: CASIFGGGQYNEQFF.